Listed here is a single T cell receptor beta chain. Antigen unknown. This entry is derived from a study of cytomegalovirus exposure and HLA in healthy donors. Findings and limits, study-wide: Researchers reportedly found TCR beta sequences accurately predicted most subjects' HLA-A and HLA-B alleles. Later, an analysis showed that TCR beta chains associated with HLA were more clonally expanded than others that were equally common.

The PCR made use of 60 Vbeta and 13 Jbeta primers. Some clones are missing from TCRdb's copy, which holds only in-frame ones; the method was immunoSEQ multiplex PCR. This table holds approximately 150,000 clones, roughly 80% found once. Germline loops: CDR1 SGHRS, CDR2 YFSETQ. Trimming shortened V by 1 base and J by 8 bases, and 18 bases separated the two germline ends. The CDR3 has 16 amino acids. The chain recombines TRBV5-1 with TRBJ2-2; D unresolved. The TCR was taken from a human donor in good health. The sequencing sample was made of PBMCs. The CDR3 DNA is TGCGCCAGCAGCTTGAGTGGGCCAGTCCGCAGAGGGGAGCTGTTTTTT. This gives the protein CASSLSGPVRRGELFF.